This T cell receptor beta chain was recorded in a study of cytomegalovirus exposure and HLA in healthy donors. Regarding the study as a whole: It was assumed in the presence/absence analyses that sequencing depth was roughly uniform across donors. One later analysis reportedly identified an Asian-associated ancestry cluster that showed fewer N-insertions than the approximately 710-donor mean.

For this clone: What it binds is not known.

The PCR contained 60 Vbeta and 13 Jbeta primers. Assay: immunoSEQ multiplex PCR; the TCRdb copy retains only in-frame clones and omits some. The sample holds around 110,000 clones, roughly three fifths seen once. Germline assignment: CDR1 SGHRS and CDR2 YFSETQ. CDR3 length: 14 residues. Trimming cost V 2 bases and J 5 bases; bases outside gene matches: 1. This receptor was obtained from a woman between 40 and 50 years old in good health and CMV-seropositive. Sequenced input: PBMCs. The chain employs TRBV5-1 and TRBJ1-5; TRBD1 agrees at 10 bases. The CDR3 loop is CASSFGQGDQPQHF. Written as DNA, the CDR3 is TGCGCCAGCAGCTTTGGACAGGGGGATCAGCCCCAGCATTTT.